What follows describes a single T cell receptor (beta chain). A much larger clonotype is one base distant, so this may be a read error. The source of the sample is a study of CD8 T cells in Susac syndrome. Unmatched junction bases numbered 6, after V lost 5 bases and J lost 6 bases. The CDR3 runs 15 residues. Germline CDR1 MNHNS, CDR2 SASEGT. The authors negatively isolated CD8+ and CD4+ T cells and FACS-enriched TEMRA cells. Random-hexamer reverse transcription was applied to roughly 0.45 to 1 ug RNA. Across 54 Vbeta and 13 Jbeta, TCR beta CDR3 was amplified with immunoSEQ multiplex PCR. TCRdb processed the immunoSEQ multiplex PCR reads anew with MiXCR; each CDR3 protein has one entry. The sample holds about 300,000 distinct CDR3 sequences, roughly 85% seen once.

This chain connects TRBV6-1 to TRBJ2-1; 11 bases are shared with TRBD2. What was sequenced was CD8+ T cells from PBMCs. The TCR sequence derives from a human donor with multiple sclerosis. Written as DNA, the CDR3 is TGTGCCAGCAGTCCCGGGACTAGCGGCTTCAATGAGCAGTTCTTC. Translated, it gives CASSPGTSGFNEQFF.